The 6 T cell receptor beta chains presented below share a single source sample, sequenced in a study of PD-1 blockade in classical Hodgkin lymphoma. Clones were sequenced by immunoSEQ multiplex PCR, and TCRdb holds only the in-frame ones, with some missing. The sample has about 90,000 clones, approximately 92% seen once. Every one of the patients relapsed after autologous stem cell transplantation (brentuximab vedotin exposure was variable). The input for sequencing was peripheral blood mononuclear cells (PBMCs), taken before the second cycle of nivolumab. The origin of the receptors is a human donor with classical Hodgkin lymphoma.

V gene TRBV7-2 combines with J gene TRBJ2-3; a possible D gene is TRBD2 (5 bases). Trimming took off 6 bases at V and 2 bases at J, with 21 bases between the two ends. Germline CDR1 is SGHTA and CDR2 is FQGNSA. The CDR3 runs 17 residues. CDR3 coding DNA: TGTGCCAGCAGGGCAGCTACCTGGGGAGTATACACAGATACGCAGTATTTT. Translating gives CASRAATWGVYTDTQYF.

V usage is TRBV2 and J usage is TRBJ2-5; D perhaps matches TRBD2 (5 bases). TRBJ2-7 explains the end of the DNA better; the J call may be wrong. The CDR3 covers 11 residues. Germline assignment: CDR1 SNHLY and CDR2 FYNNEI. The CDR3 protein is CANGDSYEQYF. CDR3 nucleotides: TGTGCCAACGGGGACTCCTACGAGCAGTACTTC.

The chain is built from TRBV28 and TRBJ2-7; D not certain. Trimming took 6 bases from V and 2 from J, leaving 8 bases between them. The CDR3 runs 12 residues. Germline CDR1 and CDR2: MDHEN and SYDVKM. Here the CDR3 reads CASSPSPYEQYF. DNA of the CDR3: TGTGCCAGCAGCCCCTCCCCCTACGAGCAGTACTTC.

The chain recombines TRBV19 with TRBJ2-1; 8 bases are shared with TRBD2. The CDR3 runs to 15 residues. V was clipped by 7 bases and J by 4 bases; unmatched bases: 9. The V gene's germline CDR1 is LNHDA and CDR2 SQIVND (reference sequence). This chain's CDR3 is CASNRAGDLYNEQFF. In DNA, the CDR3 is TGTGCCAGTAACCGAGCGGGGGACCTATACAATGAGCAGTTCTTC.

The chain has TRBV7-9 and TRBJ2-7, with D tentatively TRBD1 or TRBD2 (5 bases each). With 5 bases removed from V and 3 bases from J, the gap between germline ends came to 11 bases. The CDR3 has 13 amino acids. Germline V gene data show CDR1 as SEHNR and CDR2 as FQNEAQ (reference sequence). The CDR3 is CASSPGTVYEQYF. The CDR3 coding sequence is TGTGCCAGCAGCCCCGGGACGGTCTACGAGCAGTACTTC.

The rearrangement uses TRBV2 and TRBJ2-3; 7 nucleotides match TRBD2. Unmatched junction bases numbered 4, after V lost 7 bases and J lost 0 bases. The CDR3 runs 14 residues. Germline V gives CDR1 SNHLY, CDR2 FYNNEI. The DNA of the CDR3 is TGTGCCAGCAATTTAGCGGGCAGCACAGATACGCAGTATTTT. Its translation is CASNLAGSTDTQYF.